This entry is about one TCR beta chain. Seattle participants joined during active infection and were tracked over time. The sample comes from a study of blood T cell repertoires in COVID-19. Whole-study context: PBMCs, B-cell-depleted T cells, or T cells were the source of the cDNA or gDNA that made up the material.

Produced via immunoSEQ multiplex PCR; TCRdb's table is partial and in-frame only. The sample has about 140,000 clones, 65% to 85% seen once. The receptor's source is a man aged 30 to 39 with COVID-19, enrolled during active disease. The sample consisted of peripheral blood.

The CDR3 loop is CASSSGLGENYEQYF. The CDR3 bases are TGTGCCAGCAGTTCCGGATTAGGAGAAAACTACGAGCAGTACTTC. This rearrangement joins TRBV6-1 to TRBJ2-7; D not certain. Germline lookup yields CDR1 MNHNS and CDR2 SASEGT. Trimming removed 5 bases at V and 3 bases at J, with 17 bases between. CDR3 length equals 15 residues.